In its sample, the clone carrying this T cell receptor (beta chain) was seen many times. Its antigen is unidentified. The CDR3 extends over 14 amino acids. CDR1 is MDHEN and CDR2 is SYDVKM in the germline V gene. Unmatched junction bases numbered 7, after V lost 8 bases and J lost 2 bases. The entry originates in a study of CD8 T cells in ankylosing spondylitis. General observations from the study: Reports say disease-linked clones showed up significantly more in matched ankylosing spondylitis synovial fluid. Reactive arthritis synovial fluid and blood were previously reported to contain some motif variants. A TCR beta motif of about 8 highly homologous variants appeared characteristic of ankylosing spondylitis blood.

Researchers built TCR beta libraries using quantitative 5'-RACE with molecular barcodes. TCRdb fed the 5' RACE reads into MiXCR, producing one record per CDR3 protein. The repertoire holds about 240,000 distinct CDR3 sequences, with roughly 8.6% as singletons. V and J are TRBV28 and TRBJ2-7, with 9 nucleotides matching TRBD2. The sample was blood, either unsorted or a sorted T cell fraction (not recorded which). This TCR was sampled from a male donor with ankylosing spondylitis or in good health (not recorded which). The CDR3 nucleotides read TGTGCCAGCCGTAGCGGGAGTACCCCCTACGAGCAGTACTTC. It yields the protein CASRSGSTPYEQYF.